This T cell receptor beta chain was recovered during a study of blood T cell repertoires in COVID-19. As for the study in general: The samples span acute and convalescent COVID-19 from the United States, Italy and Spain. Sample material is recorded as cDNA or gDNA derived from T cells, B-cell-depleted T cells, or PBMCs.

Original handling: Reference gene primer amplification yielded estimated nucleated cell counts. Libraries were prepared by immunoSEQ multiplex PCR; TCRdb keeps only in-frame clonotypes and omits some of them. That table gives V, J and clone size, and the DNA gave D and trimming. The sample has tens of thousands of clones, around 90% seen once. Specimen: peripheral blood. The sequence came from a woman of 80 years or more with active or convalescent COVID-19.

CDR3 amino acids: CASSVTVLADYNEQFF. For the CDR3, the DNA is TGTGCCAGCAGCGTAACGGTTCTAGCGGACTACAATGAGCAGTTCTTC. The J gene is TRBJ2-1, the V gene TRBV9; 7 bases are a match to TRBD2. With V trimmed by 1 base and J by 3 bases, 7 bases remained unmatched. CDR3 length: 16 amino acids. Germline V gives CDR1 SGDLS, CDR2 YYNGEE.